Below, 10 T cell receptor beta chains from the same sample are listed, as sequenced in a study of response to subunit inactivated influenza vaccine (dated by TCRdb to 2017 to 2018). Libraries were built with RT-PCR. Sequenced using an Illumina HiSeq 2500. The public reads were reprocessed in TCRdb via fastp at Q25 and MiXCR, keeping in-frame beta chains. Identical CDR3 protein sequences are pooled into one entry, listed with their most common genes and DNA. In this sample the table shows about 650,000 distinct CDR3 sequences, roughly 15% of which occur a single time. 7.5% to 9% of the sample goes to the ten largest clones. This specimen was PBMCs from blood, taken less than 15 days before vaccination. These receptor sequences come from a man aged 50 to 60 who received an inactivated influenza vaccine. Donor details come from another sample of the same person, matched by shared clones.

The chain carries TRBV10-3 and TRBJ2-1; possibly TRBD2 for D (6 bases). This CDR3 is 14 amino acids long. V lost 10 bases to trimming and J lost 5 bases, with 18 bases between them. Germline loops: CDR1 ENHRY, CDR2 SYGVKD. CDR3 residues: CATVKDYADNEQFF. The DNA for the CDR3 is TGTGCCACCGTCAAGGACTACGCGGACAATGAGCAGTTCTTC.

Regarding this clonotype: Relative to the germline gene, one junction end is altered; a read error may explain this. The V call is TRBV18, the J call TRBJ2-3; 9 nucleotides align to TRBD1. The CDR3 length is 17 residues. In germline, CDR1 is KGHSH, CDR2 LQKENI. The CDR3 is CVSSPPNRGRPTDTQYF. CDR3 DNA sequence: TGTGTCAGCTCACCACCGAACAGGGGGCGACCCACAGATACGCAGTATTTT.

V usage is TRBV9 and J usage is TRBJ2-2, with TRBD2 matching over 8 bases. The CDR3 length is 14 residues. Per the germline V gene, CDR1 is SGDLS and CDR2 is YYNGEE. After removal of 1 base from V and 6 bases from J, the junction contained 2 bases not matched to a gene. CDR3 amino acids: CASSVIGGAGELFF. CDR3 DNA sequence: TGTGCCAGCAGCGTAATCGGGGGGGCCGGGGAGCTGTTTTTT.

This clonotype showed up just a few times. The chain joins TRBV5-5 to TRBJ2-2; no reliable D call. Per the germline V gene, CDR1 is SGHKS and CDR2 is YYEKEE (reference sequence). The CDR3 consists of 14 residues. V was pared by 1 base and J by 4 bases, with 8 bases between. In DNA, the CDR3 is TGTGCCAGCAGCTTGCCCGGGTTCACCGGGGAGCTGTTTTTT. Its protein is CASSLPGFTGELFF.

V gene TRBV24-1 combines with J gene TRBJ2-5; 10 bases fit TRBD1. The CDR3 length is 17 residues. CDR1 and CDR2 (germline): KGHDR, SFDVKD. V lost 3 bases to trimming and J lost 0 bases; unmatched junction nucleotides: 6. The CDR3 nucleotides read TGTGCCACCAGTGATCTAAGACAGGGGGCCAACCAAGAGACCCAGTACTTC. Residues: CATSDLRQGANQETQYF.

There are a few counts of this clonotype. This rearrangement joins TRBV3-1 to TRBJ1-1, with D unresolved. Germline V gene lookup returns CDR1 LGHDT and CDR2 YNNKEL (reference sequence). V gave up 2 bases and J gave up 4 bases, with 11 bases separating them. The CDR3 loop spans 14 amino acids. CDR3 nucleotide sequence: TGTGCCAGCAGCCAACTGACGCTCTCCACTGAAGCTTTCTTT. It yields the protein CASSQLTLSTEAFF.

This clonotype was seen repeatedly, ten times or more. The genes are TRBV7-9 and TRBJ2-3; D possibly matches TRBD1 or TRBD2 (6 bases each). CDR1 is SEHNR and CDR2 is FQNEAQ in the germline V gene (reference sequence). The length of the CDR3 is 16 residues. Trimming cost V 6 bases and J 2 bases, with 18 bases left between them. This CDR3 reads CASRPMRWGATDTQYF. For the CDR3, the DNA is TGTGCCAGCAGGCCGATGAGGTGGGGGGCCACAGATACGCAGTATTTT. The entire variable domain, with the rest obtained from reference TRBV7-9 and TRBJ2-3, is as follows: DTGVSQNPRHKITKRGQNVTFRCDPISEHNRLYWYRQTLGQGPEFLTYFQNEAQLEKSRLLSDRFSAERPKGSFSTLEIQRTEQGDSAMYLCASRPMRWGATDTQYFGPGTRLTVL.

The chain combines TRBV20-1 with TRBJ2-5; D may be TRBD2 (6 bases). Trimming removed 3 bases at V and 0 bases at J, with 8 bases between. The CDR3 length is 13 residues. Germline CDR1 DFQATT, CDR2 SNEGSKA (reference sequence). CDR3 in DNA: TGCAGTGCTAGGGACTACTACCAAGAGACCCAGTACTTC. Translated: CSARDYYQETQYF.

This clonotype was seen only a few times. The chain employs TRBV28 and TRBJ2-2; D gene ambiguous. Germline loops: CDR1 MDHEN, CDR2 SYDVKM. The CDR3 runs 14 residues. Trimming removed 7 bases at V and 6 bases at J, with 15 bases between. The CDR3, as DNA: TGTGCCAGCACTCGTCCCACACTCGCCGGGGAGCTGTTTTTT. Translation gives CASTRPTLAGELFF.

The chain has TRBV3-1 and TRBJ1-3; tentatively, D is TRBD1 (6 bases). The CDR3 runs 14 residues. CDR1 and CDR2 from the germline V gene are LGHDT and YNNKEL (reference sequence). Trimming cost V 5 bases and J 2 bases, with 10 bases left between them. The CDR3 spells CASSWTDTGNTIYF. CDR3 bases: TGTGCCAGCAGCTGGACAGATACTGGAAACACCATATATTTT.